This TCR beta chain was sequenced for a study of T cells after posttransplantation cyclophosphamide (dated by TCRdb to the mid-2010s). Regarding the research as a whole: T cell repertoire reconstitution was tracked by TRB sequencing after myeloablative bone marrow transplantation in which posttransplantation cyclophosphamide was used as GVHD prophylaxis. In 3 patients, up to about 3 additional blood samples taken between 2 and 5.2 years after transplant also underwent TRB sequencing, as did pretransplant blood from 4 patients. Public TRB sequences were searched against a database of over 3,500 sequences associated with responses to pathogens, tumor antigens, self-antigens and alloantigens. Antigen receptor sequencing covered samples from some 35 PTCy-treated patients and approximately 15 of their related bone marrow donors. Blood from all 30 or so PTCy patients who had 1-year posttransplant specimens underwent TRB sequencing. TRA and TRB clonality were tightly correlated in roughly ten samples, so subsequent TCR analyses focused on TRB only. What the research found in general, with its limitations: The TRB repertoires of T cells infiltrating skin or GI tract showed only limited overlap with the TRB repertoires of T cells in blood. Donor-recipient similarity was low at 1-2 months but increased during the first year, and donor CD8+ memory clones often dominated later blood repertoires. Across fewer than 50 patients, recipient CMV seropositivity and CMV reactivation were highly associated with TRB clonality; PTCy diversity was similar to CNI/methotrexate controls.

This clone was observed a handful of times. No cognate antigen has been identified for it. Base qualities are missing; no much larger clone stands one base away. CDR1 and CDR2 are read off the germline V gene as SNHLY and FYNNEI. V is pruned by 6 bases and J by 8 bases, leaving 15 bases of the junction without a gene match. Reading from cysteine to phenylalanine, the CDR3 counts 15 amino acids. The only DNA kept is the CDR3, 45 bases in frame from the first base. TRB sequencing used genomic DNA with the immunoSEQ assay at survey resolution or the hsTCRB kit. In the source study's methods: The immunoSEQ software handled the initial read processing, while the LymphoSeq R package was used for the repertoire analyses. Clonality was computed as 1 minus normalized Shannon entropy, and a Gini coefficient was also calculated for each TRB dataset. Phenotypes of unsorted samples were inferred by mapping TRB sequences from sorted subsets of the recipient or donor onto the same recipient's unsorted samples. This is the immuneACCESS table as TCRdb keeps it, with only in-frame sequences that have V and J called. A part of the clones is gone; compared with another copy, unresolved V genes explain less than half, and the rest is unexplained. Clonal size and the V and J genes are those of that table, whereas D and trimming came from the DNA. This sample lists 45,000 to 65,000 clones; roughly 94% were detected once. The ten largest clones add up to about 3% of the sample.

Related bone marrow donors provided peripheral blood samples on the day of marrow donation. Peripheral blood and bone marrow mononuclear cells were isolated by Ficoll-Hypaque density centrifugation and were cryopreserved. In this chain, TRBV2 is recombined with TRBJ1-2, with TRBD1 matching 7 junction bases. The sample consisted of PBMCs. This TCR was recovered from a woman aged 30 to 39 in good health and a related stem cell transplant donor. The DNA sequence follows: TGTGCCAGCAGCCCGGACAGGTCGGGGCTTTTGGGCTACACCTTC. The encoded protein is CASSPDRSGLLGYTF.